Below, one T cell receptor (beta chain) is given with its context. Its antigen remains unknown. This table comes from immunoSEQ multiplex PCR, and its TCRdb copy is limited to in-frame clones, with some not included. Among about 160,000 clones listed, roughly 83% were seen once. The data are from a study of cytomegalovirus exposure and HLA in healthy donors. J was trimmed by 2 bases and V by 3 bases; bases with no gene match: 4. The CDR3 is made up of 15 amino acids. Germline CDR1 reads SGHRS; CDR2 reads YFSETQ. The study, taken as a whole, reports: TCR clusters originating in the first cohort tended to co-occur in the roughly 120 validation repertoires, according to a later analysis.

This chain uses TRBV5-1 with TRBJ1-3; TRBD1 matches at 8 bases. The origin of this receptor is a man aged 30-40 years in good health and CMV-seropositive. What was sequenced was PBMCs. DNA of the CDR3: TGCGCCAGCAGCTCGGGACAGGCGACTGGAAACACCATATATTTT. Translation gives CASSSGQATGNTIYF.